The clone carrying this TCR beta chain was seen a handful of times. Produced via immunoSEQ multiplex PCR; TCRdb's table is partial and in-frame only. The sample has about 38,000 clones; around 87% are singletons. Time point described: naive CD8 control sorted from an acute-time-point sample. Every 3 months, donors from a Montreal cohort of people who inject drugs were followed. This specimen belongs to a study of CD8 T cells in acute hepatitis C reinfection. Looked up from germline, CDR1 is SGHKS and CDR2 is YYEKEE (reference sequence). The V segment lost 3 bases and the J segment 5 bases; nucleotides outside the gene matches: 10. The CDR3 is made up of 15 amino acids.

Sequenced material: naive CD8+ T cells from PBMCs. This clonotype was obtained from a man aged 25-40 years with chronic hepatitis C. The rearrangement links TRBV5-5 to TRBJ2-7; 8 bases fit TRBD2. The CDR3 is CASSSQGLALDEQYF. DNA for the CDR3: TGTGCCAGCAGCTCACAAGGACTAGCTTTGGACGAGCAGTACTTC.